The present T cell receptor (beta chain) was sequenced within a study of cytomegalovirus exposure and HLA in healthy donors (dated by TCRdb to 2016 to 2017). Context from the whole study: An earlier analysis of around 600 of the donors reported roughly 300 Gb of sequence data and around 110 million unique TCR beta sequences from some 180 million T cells. About 280 gigabases of sequencing data and around 90 million unique TCR sequences made up an early release that covered several hundred HLA-typed donors. Of the roughly 390 genotyped donors, approximately 83% fell in the genetic ancestry cluster associated with self-reported Caucasian donors. The aim of the study was to test whether cataloging public T cell receptors could identify signatures of past pathogen exposure. Using immunosequencing, the study profiled T cell repertoires from 640 or so subjects and related those repertoires to cytomegalovirus serostatus. Along with the approximately 670-subject first cohort, a separate validation cohort of approximately 110 different subjects was used. To predict cytomegalovirus infection status, the study brought together high-throughput TCR immunosequencing, statistical association of individual TCRs with disease status, and machine learning. A later analysis re-analyzed previously published TCR beta repertoires from 500 to 700 donors and added high-resolution HLA genotyping to study TCR occurrence patterns. The later analysis used no new phenotypic data to find candidate immune exposures, relying instead on TCR beta sequences and their occurrence across donors. In an earlier analysis of more than 550 of the donors, high-throughput TCR beta sequencing was used to judge whether each TCR beta V gene segment behaved as functional or pseudogenic. Donor age, sex, ethnicity and CMV serostatus were compiled alongside the repertoire data. Genome-wide SNP genotypes for about 65% of the roughly 670 donors were used in a later genetic analysis, which treated that subset as a discovery cohort. Every repertoire in the discovery cohort had been generated on one and the same sequencing platform. Class I and class II HLA loci were covered by the typing at four-digit resolution. Typing coverage varied by locus: about 620-630 donors for A, B, C, DRB1 and DQB1; roughly 520 for DQA1; around 570 for DPA1; fewer than 480 for DPB1. A few DR-DQ haplotypes were handled as single units for association and clustering because linkage in the cohort was strong. Across 398 genotyped donors of the cohort, an average of roughly 250,000 unique TCR beta nucleotide sequences per donor were sequenced, and roughly a sixth of those sequences were non-productive.

Beyond this particular receptor, the publication reports: Linkage disequilibrium might explain the correlated functional status among segregating V segments, but an unknown experimental factor could not be ruled out. CMV serostatus was the only immune exposure information available for the cohort. Most TCR sequences were seen in very few donors, while some public TCRs were found in many individuals. Roughly uniform sequencing depth across donors was assumed in presence/absence analyses, although this assumption may not hold. Because counts were too low, around 17 rarely observed V segments, including chromosome 9 orphons, were left out of the earlier analysis of 587 of the donors. A further reported finding was that TCR beta sequences accurately predicted the HLA-A and HLA-B alleles for most subjects in the first cohort. The cohort was sequenced for TCR beta chains only, and without alpha or paired-chain data the features that could be detected were limited. An association between a missense DCLRE1C variant and V-gene and J-gene trimming of TCR beta chains was found in a later genetic analysis and replicated in an independent cohort. An earlier analysis of approximately 590 of the donors showed that most TCR beta V segments appeared in productive rearrangements either about 90% or about 30% of the time, which broadly matched IMGT annotations. In a later analysis, several top co-occurrence clusters were reported to appear linked to parvovirus B19, influenza, CMV and Epstein-Barr virus. A later analysis found that TCR association rates varied across HLA loci, with DRB1 alleles showing the most associated TCRs and HLA-C alleles the fewest. A cluster of highly shared sequence variants was judged likely to represent a technical artifact of the sequencing pipeline. In a later analysis, some 17,000 TCR beta sequences were associated with specific HLA alleles at a false discovery rate of 0.05. According to a later genetic analysis, donors in an Asian-associated ancestry cluster had fewer N-insertions in productive TCRs than the approximately 670-donor mean. A few of the identified cytomegalovirus-associated TCR beta chains were confirmed in vitro to be specific for cytomegalovirus antigens. The authors suggested that the approach could potentially be generalized to other disease states and immunological phenotypes. Compared with equally common non-associated chains, HLA-associated TCR beta chains in a later analysis were more clonally expanded and had lower generation probabilities. The study gave a list of 150 to 200 TCR beta chains associated with cytomegalovirus. HLA typing was unavailable for some donors at each locus, so association tests used only the typed subset. When HLA alleles, especially DR and DQ, strongly co-occurred, attributing TCR associations to individual alleles was difficult. The classifier was reported to diagnose cytomegalovirus status with high specificity and sensitivity in both the original and validation cohorts. Because the 87-base-pair reads could not distinguish some IMGT-functional V segments, including TRBV6-2 and TRBV6-3, those segments were excluded. Most CMV-associated TCR beta chains appeared to be HLA-restricted in a later analysis, and the HLA associations seemed to be driven largely by CMV exposure.

The cohort consisted of hundreds of healthy bone marrow donors. At the time of sampling, every cohort member was nominally healthy, though immune exposures that went unrecorded were likely present. The donor was CMV seropositive and belonged to the group of 250 to 350 seropositive cohort members. A peripheral blood sample was collected from each donor, and TCR beta sequencing was performed on peripheral blood mononuclear cells. The Qiagen DNeasy Blood Extraction Kit was used to extract genomic DNA from the blood cell samples. Libraries came from the immunoSEQ multiplex PCR assay. The multiplex PCR relied on a mix of 60 forward primers for TCR Vbeta segments and 13 reverse primers for TCR Jbeta segments. A multiplex PCR assay on genomic DNA amplified the CDR3 region of rearranged TCR beta genes. Amplified TCR beta libraries were sequenced as 87-base-pair reads on the Illumina HiSeq System. The authors processed their data as follows. A later analysis tallied tens of millions of unique TCR beta chains across the approximately 670 repertoires, and around 12 million of those chains were shared by two or more donors. Raw reads were error-corrected and collapsed into unique sequences with a nearest-neighbor algorithm that merged closely related sequences to remove PCR and sequencing errors. Alignment of CDR3 sequences to IMGT reference sequences was used to assign V, D and J gene segments. For a sequence to be retained, at least a six-nucleotide match to both a V gene segment and a J gene segment was required. Rearrangements were classified as productive when the CDR3 lacked stop codons and remained in frame with V and J, and all other rearrangements were classified as non-productive. CDR3 was defined according to IMGT convention as the region running from the second conserved V-encoded cysteine to the conserved J-encoded phenylalanine. The earlier analysis of about 640 of the donors excluded any sequence lacking an unambiguous match to a single V gene segment. An earlier analysis of fewer than 650 of the donors classified V segments as functional when productive rearrangements were above 56.7% and as segregating when the standard deviation between donors was above 5%. To diagnose cytomegalovirus status from the catalog of TCR beta chain sequences, a statistical classification framework was built. In a later analysis, TCR nucleotide sequences were compared against IMGT/GENE-DB human TR gene sequences so that V and J genes could be assigned. Using the TCRdist pipeline, a later analysis assigned CDR3 sequences along with most-parsimonious VDJ recombination scenarios. A later analysis defined each TCR beta chain by its CDR3 amino acid sequence plus V-gene family, and excluded reads lacking a unique V-gene family. As a way to deal with suspected cross-contamination and a sequencing artifact, a later analysis dropped roughly 600 nucleotide sequences that were highly shared and had low generation probability. A later analysis calculated a clonal expansion index for each public chain from normalized within-repertoire ranks of inferred template counts. Generation probabilities in a later analysis came from a VDJ recombination model fitted to out-of-frame rearrangements, and those results were checked against IGoR. In a later analysis, hypergeometric tests were used to score TCR-TCR, TCR-HLA and TCR-CMV co-occurrence, with a repertoire-size bias correction applied to TCR pairs. To estimate false discovery rates, a later analysis permuted the HLA or CMV assignments 20 times. In a later analysis, co-occurring TCRs were grouped using DBSCAN, and TCRdist sequence similarity was added for clustering within HLA-allele-positive subsets. Repertoires with fewer than 30,000 or more than 120,000 public chains, plus five repertoires with anomalous nucleotide sharing, were excluded from co-occurrence clustering. TCRdb took this table from immuneACCESS and kept in-frame rearrangements with V and J called. Such tables lack part of the clones; where checked against another copy, unresolved V genes explain under half of the gap, and the rest is unexplained. The V and J calls and clone size were taken over from that table, and D and trimming were inferred from the DNA. A total of some 130,000 clones appear in this sample, around 79% of them only once. The top ten hold approximately 6.2% of the sample.

CDR1 SGHTA and CDR2 FQGNSA were looked up in the germline V gene. Trimming takes 2 bases from V and 6 bases from J, and the germline ends sit 12 bases apart. The CDR3 contains 14 residues, cysteine and phenylalanine counted. Only CDR3 DNA is held: 42 bases, read in frame from base 1. With regard to this clone: Its antigen remains undetermined. Per-base qualities were not stored, and no clone one base away is much larger.

The chain joins TRBV7-2 to TRBJ2-3; TRBD2 is possibly the D segment (6 matching bases). This clonotype was obtained from a man in his forties in good health and CMV-seropositive. The material sequenced was PBMCs. The CDR3 corresponds to CASSLWPGADTQYF. The DNA sequence is given as TGTGCCAGCAGCTTATGGCCGGGAGCGGATACGCAGTATTTT. Joined to the reference TRBV7-2 and TRBJ2-3 proteins, this CDR3 gives the full variable domain: GAGVSQSPSNKVTEKGKDVELRCDPISGHTALYWYRQSLGQGLEFLIYFQGNSAPDKSGLPSDRFSAERTGGSVSTLTIQRTQQEDSAVYLCASSLWPGADTQYFGPGTRLTVL.